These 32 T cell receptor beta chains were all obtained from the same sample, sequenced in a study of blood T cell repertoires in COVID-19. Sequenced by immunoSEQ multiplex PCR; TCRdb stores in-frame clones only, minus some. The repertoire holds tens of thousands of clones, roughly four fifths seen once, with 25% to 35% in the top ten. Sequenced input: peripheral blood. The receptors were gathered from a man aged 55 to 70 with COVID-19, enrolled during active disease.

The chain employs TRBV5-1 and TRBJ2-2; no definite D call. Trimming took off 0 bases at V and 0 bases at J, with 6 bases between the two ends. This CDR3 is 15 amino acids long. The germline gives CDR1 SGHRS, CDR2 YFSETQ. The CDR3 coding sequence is TGCGCCAGCAGCTTGGACACACCGAACACCGGGGAGCTGTTTTTT. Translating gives CASSLDTPNTGELFF.

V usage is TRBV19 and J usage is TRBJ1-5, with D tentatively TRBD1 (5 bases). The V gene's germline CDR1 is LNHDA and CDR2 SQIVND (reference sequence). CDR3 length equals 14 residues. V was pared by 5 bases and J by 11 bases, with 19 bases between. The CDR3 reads CASSPKQAPLAQHF. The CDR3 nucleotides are TGTGCCAGTAGTCCAAAACAGGCCCCCTTGGCCCAGCATTTT.

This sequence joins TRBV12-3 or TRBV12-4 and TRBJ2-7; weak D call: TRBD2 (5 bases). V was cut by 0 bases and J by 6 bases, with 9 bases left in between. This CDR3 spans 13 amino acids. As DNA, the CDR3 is TGTGCCAGCAGTTTAGCCCCTGGGAGCGAGCAGTACTTC. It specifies CASSLAPGSEQYF.

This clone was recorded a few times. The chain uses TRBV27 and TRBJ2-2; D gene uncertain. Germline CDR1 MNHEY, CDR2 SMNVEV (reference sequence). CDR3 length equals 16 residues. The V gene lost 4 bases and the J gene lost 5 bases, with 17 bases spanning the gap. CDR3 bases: TGTGCCAGCAGTTCCCCGTCCCTGTCGAGGACCGGGGAGCTGTTTTTT. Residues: CASSSPSLSRTGELFF.

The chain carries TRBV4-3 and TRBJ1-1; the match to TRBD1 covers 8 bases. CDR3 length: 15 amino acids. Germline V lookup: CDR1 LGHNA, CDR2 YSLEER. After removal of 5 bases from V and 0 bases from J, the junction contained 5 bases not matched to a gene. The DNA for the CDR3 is TGCGCCAGCAGCTCGGCGACAGGGGTGAACACTGAAGCTTTCTTT. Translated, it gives CASSSATGVNTEAFF.

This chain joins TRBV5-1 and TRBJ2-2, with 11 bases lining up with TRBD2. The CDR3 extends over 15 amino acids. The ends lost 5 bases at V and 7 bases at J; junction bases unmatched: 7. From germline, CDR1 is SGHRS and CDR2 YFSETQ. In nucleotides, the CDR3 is TGCGCCAGCAGTCCCATGACTAGCGGGGTCGGGGAGCTGTTTTTT. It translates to CASSPMTSGVGELFF.

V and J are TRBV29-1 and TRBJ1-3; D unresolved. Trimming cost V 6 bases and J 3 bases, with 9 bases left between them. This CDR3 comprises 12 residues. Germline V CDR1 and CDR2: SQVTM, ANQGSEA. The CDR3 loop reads CSVLELGNTIYF. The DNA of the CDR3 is TGCAGCGTCCTTGAACTTGGAAACACCATATATTTT.

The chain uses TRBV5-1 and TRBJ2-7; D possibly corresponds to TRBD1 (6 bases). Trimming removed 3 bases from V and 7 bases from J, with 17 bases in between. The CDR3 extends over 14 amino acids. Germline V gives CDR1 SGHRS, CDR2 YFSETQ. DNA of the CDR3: TGCGCCAGCAGCTCGACCTCACAGGGTCGAGAGCAGTACTTC. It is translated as CASSSTSQGREQYF.

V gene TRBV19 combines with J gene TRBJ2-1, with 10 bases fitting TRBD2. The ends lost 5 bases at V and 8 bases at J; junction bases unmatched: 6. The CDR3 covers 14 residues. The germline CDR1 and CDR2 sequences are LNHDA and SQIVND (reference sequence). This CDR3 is CASSAGLASHEQFF. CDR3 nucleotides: TGTGCCAGTAGTGCGGGACTAGCGTCCCATGAGCAGTTCTTC.

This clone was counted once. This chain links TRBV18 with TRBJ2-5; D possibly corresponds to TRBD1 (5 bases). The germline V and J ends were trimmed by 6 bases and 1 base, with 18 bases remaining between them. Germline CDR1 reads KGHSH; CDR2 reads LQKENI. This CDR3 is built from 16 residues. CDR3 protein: CASSQNGQGGQETQYF. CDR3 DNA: TGTGCCAGCTCTCAAAATGGCCAGGGTGGCCAAGAGACCCAGTACTTC.

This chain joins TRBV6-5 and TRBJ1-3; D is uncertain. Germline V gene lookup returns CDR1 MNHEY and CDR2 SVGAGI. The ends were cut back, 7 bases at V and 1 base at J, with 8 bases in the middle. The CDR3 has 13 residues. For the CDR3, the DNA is TGTGCCAGCACGATCTATTCTGGAAACACCATATATTTT. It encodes CASTIYSGNTIYF.

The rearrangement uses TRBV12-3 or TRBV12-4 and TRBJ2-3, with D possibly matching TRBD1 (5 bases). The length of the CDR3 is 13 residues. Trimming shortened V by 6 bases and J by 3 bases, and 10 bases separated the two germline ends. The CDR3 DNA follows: TGTGCCAGCAGCCCCAGGGAAACAGATACGCAGTATTTT. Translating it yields CASSPRETDTQYF.

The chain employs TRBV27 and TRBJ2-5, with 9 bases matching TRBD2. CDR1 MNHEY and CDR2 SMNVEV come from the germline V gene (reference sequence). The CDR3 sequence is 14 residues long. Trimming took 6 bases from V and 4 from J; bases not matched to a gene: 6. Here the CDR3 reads CASSGGGAGETQYF. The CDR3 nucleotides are TGTGCCAGCAGCGGCGGGGGGGCCGGAGAGACCCAGTACTTC.

The CDR3 loop is CASSLAPAQDTQYF. The CDR3 DNA sequence: TGTGCCAGCAGCTTAGCTCCCGCCCAGGATACGCAGTATTTT. The chain joins TRBV7-2 to TRBJ2-3; no clear D gene. The V gene lost 0 bases and the J gene lost 6 bases, with 10 bases spanning the gap. Germline V gene sequence: CDR1 SGHTA, CDR2 FQGNSA. The CDR3 is made up of 14 amino acids.

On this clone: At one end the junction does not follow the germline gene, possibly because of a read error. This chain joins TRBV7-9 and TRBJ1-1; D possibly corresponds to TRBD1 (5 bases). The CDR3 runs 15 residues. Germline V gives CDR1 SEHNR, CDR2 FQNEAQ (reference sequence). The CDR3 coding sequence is TGTGCCAGCAGCCCGCACCGGGCAGGGAACGCTGAAGCTTTCTTT. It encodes CASSPHRAGNAEAFF.

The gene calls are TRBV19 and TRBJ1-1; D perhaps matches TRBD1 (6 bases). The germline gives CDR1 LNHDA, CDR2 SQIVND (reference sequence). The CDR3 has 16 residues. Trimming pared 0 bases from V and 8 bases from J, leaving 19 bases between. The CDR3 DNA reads TGTGCCAGTAGTATAGAAATTAACAGGGCAAGTCAAGAAGCTTTCTTT. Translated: CASSIEINRASQEAFF.

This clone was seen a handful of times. The CDR3 protein is CASSKRTDLSSYNEQFF. As DNA, the CDR3 is TGTGCCAGCAGCAAGCGGACAGACCTCAGCTCCTACAATGAGCAGTTCTTC. The chain recombines TRBV11-2 with TRBJ2-1, with D possibly TRBD1 on 6 matching bases. This CDR3 is 17 amino acids long. The germline gives CDR1 SGHAT, CDR2 FQNNGV. V was pared by 5 bases and J by 0 bases, with 17 bases between.

As DNA, the CDR3 is TGTGCCAGCAGTTTATCCGGCAGGAATCAGCCCCAGCATTTT. This gives the protein CASSLSGRNQPQHF. V and J are TRBV27 and TRBJ1-5; D gene unclear. CDR3 length: 14 residues. Germline CDR1 MNHEY, CDR2 SMNVEV (reference sequence). Trimming left V 0 bases short and J 4 bases short, with 7 bases between.

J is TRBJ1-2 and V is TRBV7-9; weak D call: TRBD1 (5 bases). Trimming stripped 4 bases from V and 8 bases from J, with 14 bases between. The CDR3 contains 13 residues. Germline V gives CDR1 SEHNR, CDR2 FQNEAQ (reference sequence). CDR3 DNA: TGTGCCAGCAGCTCCCAGGGCGTTGGGGGCTACACCTTC. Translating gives CASSSQGVGGYTF.

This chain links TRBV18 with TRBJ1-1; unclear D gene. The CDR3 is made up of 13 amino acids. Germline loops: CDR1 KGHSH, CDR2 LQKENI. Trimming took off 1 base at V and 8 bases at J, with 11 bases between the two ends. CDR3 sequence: CASSPLPQYEAFF. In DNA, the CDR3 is TGTGCCAGCTCACCACTCCCACAATACGAAGCTTTCTTT.

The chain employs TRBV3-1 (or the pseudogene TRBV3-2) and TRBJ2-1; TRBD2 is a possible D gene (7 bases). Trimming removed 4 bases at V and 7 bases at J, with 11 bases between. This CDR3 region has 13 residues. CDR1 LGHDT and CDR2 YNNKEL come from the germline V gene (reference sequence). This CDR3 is CASSLGGLNEQFF. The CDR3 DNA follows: TGTGCCAGCAGCCTGGGGGGGCTAAATGAGCAGTTCTTC.

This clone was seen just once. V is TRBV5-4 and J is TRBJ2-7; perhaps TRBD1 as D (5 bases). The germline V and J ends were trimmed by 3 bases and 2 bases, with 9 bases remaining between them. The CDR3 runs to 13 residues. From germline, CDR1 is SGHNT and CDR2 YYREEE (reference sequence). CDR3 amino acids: CASSSGQTYEQYF. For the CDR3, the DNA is TGTGCCAGCAGCTCAGGACAAACCTACGAGCAGTACTTC.

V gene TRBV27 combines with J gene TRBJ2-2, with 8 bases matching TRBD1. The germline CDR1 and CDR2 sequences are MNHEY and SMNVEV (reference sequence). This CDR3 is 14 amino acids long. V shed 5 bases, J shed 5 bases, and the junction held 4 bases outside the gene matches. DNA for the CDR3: TGTGCCAGCAGTATAACAGGGGGAACCGGGGAGCTGTTTTTT. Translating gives CASSITGGTGELFF.

Here the CDR3 reads CASSPRPGGSYNSPLHF. The CDR3 DNA sequence: TGTGCCAGCTCACCACGACCCGGAGGCTCCTATAATTCACCCCTCCACTTT. The genes are TRBV18 and TRBJ1-6, with unresolved D. Germline loops: CDR1 KGHSH, CDR2 LQKENI. The CDR3 sequence is 17 residues long. V lost 1 base, J lost 0 bases, and 10 bases lay in between.

The CDR3 sequence: CASSTKGTGGNYGYTF. Here the CDR3 DNA reads TGTGCCAGTAGTACCAAGGGGACAGGGGGTAACTATGGCTACACCTTC. This chain uses TRBV19 with TRBJ1-2; 11 nucleotides match TRBD1. Looked up from germline, CDR1 is LNHDA and CDR2 is SQIVND (reference sequence). V trimming: 4 bases; J trimming: 1 base; junction bases outside the gene matches: 5. The CDR3 is 16 amino acids.

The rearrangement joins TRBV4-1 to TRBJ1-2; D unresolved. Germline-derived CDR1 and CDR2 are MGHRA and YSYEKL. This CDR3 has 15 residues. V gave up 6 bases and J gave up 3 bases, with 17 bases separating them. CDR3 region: CASRNTWREDYGYTF. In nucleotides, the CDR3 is TGCGCCAGCAGAAACACTTGGAGGGAAGACTATGGCTACACCTTC.

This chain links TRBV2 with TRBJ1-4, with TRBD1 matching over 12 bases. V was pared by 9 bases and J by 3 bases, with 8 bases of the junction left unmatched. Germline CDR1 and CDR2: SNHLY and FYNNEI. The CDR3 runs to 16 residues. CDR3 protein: CASSRDRGLSNEKLFF. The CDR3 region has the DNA TGTGCCAGTAGCCGGGACAGGGGGCTTTCTAATGAAAAACTGTTTTTT.

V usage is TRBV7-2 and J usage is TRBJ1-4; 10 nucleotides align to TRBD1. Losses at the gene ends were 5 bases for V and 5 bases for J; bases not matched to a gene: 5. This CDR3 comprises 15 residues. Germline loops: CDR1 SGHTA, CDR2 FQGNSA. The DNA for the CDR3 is TGTGCCAGCAGCCCAGACAGGGGGCGGAATGAAAAACTGTTTTTT. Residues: CASSPDRGRNEKLFF.

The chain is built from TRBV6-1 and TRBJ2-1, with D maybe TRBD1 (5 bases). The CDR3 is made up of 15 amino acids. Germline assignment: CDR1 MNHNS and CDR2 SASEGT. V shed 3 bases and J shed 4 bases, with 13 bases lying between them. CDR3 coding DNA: TGTGCCAGCAGTGAGTTCAGGGTAGCTTACAATGAGCAGTTCTTC. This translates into CASSEFRVAYNEQFF.

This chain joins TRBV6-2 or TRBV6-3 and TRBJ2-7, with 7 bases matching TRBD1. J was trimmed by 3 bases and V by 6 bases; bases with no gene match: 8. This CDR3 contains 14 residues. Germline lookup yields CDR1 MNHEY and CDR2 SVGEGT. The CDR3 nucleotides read TGTGCCAGCAGCCCGGACAGGACCTTCTACGAGCAGTACTTC. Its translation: CASSPDRTFYEQYF.

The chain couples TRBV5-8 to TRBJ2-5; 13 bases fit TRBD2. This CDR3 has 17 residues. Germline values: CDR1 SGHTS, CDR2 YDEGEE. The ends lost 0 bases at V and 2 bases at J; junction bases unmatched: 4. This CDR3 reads CASSLGGLAGLQETQYF. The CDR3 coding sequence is TGTGCCAGCAGCTTGGGGGGACTAGCGGGACTACAAGAGACCCAGTACTTC.

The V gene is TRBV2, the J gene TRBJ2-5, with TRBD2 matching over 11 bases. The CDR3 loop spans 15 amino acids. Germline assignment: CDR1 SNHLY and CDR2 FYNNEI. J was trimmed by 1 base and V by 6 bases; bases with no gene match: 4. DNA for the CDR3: TGTGCCAGCAGACCGGGACTAGCGGCCCAAGAGACCCAGTACTTC. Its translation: CASRPGLAAQETQYF.